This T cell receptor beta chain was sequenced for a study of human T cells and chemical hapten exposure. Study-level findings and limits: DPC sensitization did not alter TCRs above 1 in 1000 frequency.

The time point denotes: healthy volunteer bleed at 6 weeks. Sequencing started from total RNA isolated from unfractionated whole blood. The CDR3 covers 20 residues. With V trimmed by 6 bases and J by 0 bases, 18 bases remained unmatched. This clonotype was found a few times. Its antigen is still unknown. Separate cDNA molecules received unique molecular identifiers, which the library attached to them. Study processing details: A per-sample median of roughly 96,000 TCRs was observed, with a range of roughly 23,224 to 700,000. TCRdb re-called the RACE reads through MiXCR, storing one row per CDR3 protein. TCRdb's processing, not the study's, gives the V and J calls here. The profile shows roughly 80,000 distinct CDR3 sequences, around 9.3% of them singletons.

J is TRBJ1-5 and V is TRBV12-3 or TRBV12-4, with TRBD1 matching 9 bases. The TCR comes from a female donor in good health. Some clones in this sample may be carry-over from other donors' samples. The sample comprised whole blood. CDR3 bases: TGTGCCAGCAGGAGATCACTTGGGACAGGGAGGGGTATTAGCAATCAGCCCCAGCATTTT. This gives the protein CASRRSLGTGRGISNQPQHF.